The rows below give T cell receptor beta chains drawn from one sample of a study of Graves' ophthalmopathy and Graves' hyperthyroidism. MiXCR, run by TCRdb on the multiplex PCR reads, gives a single entry per CDR3 protein. The sample consists of over a million distinct CDR3 sequences, less than 45% of them appearing once. Sequencing used peripheral blood or thyroid tissue (not recorded which). These receptors came from an adult man with Graves' hyperthyroidism. CDR3s include the opening cysteine and the closing phenylalanine or tryptophan.

v_gene	j_gene	CDR3aa
TRBV4-1	TRBJ1-2	CASKLQQVDYGYTF
TRBV19	TRBJ2-7	CASSYRRGEQYF
TRBV10-3	TRBJ1-4	CAISDSGSGTAGGKLFF
TRBV7-8	TRBJ2-7	CASSSGDYYEQYF
TRBV7-8	TRBJ2-7	CASSLAGGPTF
TRBV20-1	TRBJ2-7	CSARRGAGAYEQYF
TRBV18	TRBJ1-4	CASSPQGAYEKLFF
TRBV7-6	TRBJ1-1	CASSLAGQGRNAFF
TRBV25-1	TRBJ2-6	CASTLDRGHSGANVLTF
TRBV5-6	TRBJ1-1	CASSYPSLNTEAFF
TRBV5-6	TRBJ2-5	CARSLLETQYF
TRBV7-8	TRBJ1-1	CASSTEGGTEAFF
TRBV29-1	TRBJ2-5	CSTPPGRREDPQETQYF
TRBV11-2	TRBJ1-2	CASSAGQGSHYGYTF
TRBV11-2	TRBJ2-3	CASSPIGLAGGDTQYF
TRBV10-3	TRBJ1-6	CAIQGGTDNSPLHF
TRBV29-1	TRBJ1-5	CSVPGQGAETQHF
TRBV6-6	TRBJ1-1	CASSYKDTEAFF
TRBV29-1	TRBJ2-2	CSVETGQRNTRELFF
TRBV12-3/TRBV12-4	TRBJ2-7	CASIEAGRNTGELYF
TRBV20-1	TRBJ2-5	CSANPSSPRTRFQETQYF
TRBV6-5	TRBJ1-6	CASNQGQDSPLHF
TRBV19	TRBJ1-5	CASSKRPTDNQPQHF
TRBV7-9	TRBJ2-7	CASSDQRGYEQYF
TRBV29-1	TRBJ1-1	CSVDPQGMNTEAFF
TRBV20-1	TRBJ2-7	CSARRLAGTYEQYF
TRBV2	TRBJ2-5	CASRPTSGSQETQYF
TRBV7-2	TRBJ1-2	CASSWDRDTYGYTF
TRBV9	TRBJ2-6	CASSVVARPSGANVLTF
TRBV20-1	TRBJ2-5	CSASGLRTNQETQYF
TRBV7-2	TRBJ1-1	CASSLAWTGLAFF
TRBV30	TRBJ2-7	CAWNGELEQYF
TRBV9	TRBJ2-7	CASSVDLGLPYEQYF
TRBV29-1	TRBJ1-4	CSVTGRTDEKLFF
TRBV10-2	TRBJ1-2	CASSKDSANYGYTF
TRBV10-2	TRBJ1-1	CASRENTEAFF
TRBV25-1	TRBJ2-5	CASSGLGRTGKGETQYF